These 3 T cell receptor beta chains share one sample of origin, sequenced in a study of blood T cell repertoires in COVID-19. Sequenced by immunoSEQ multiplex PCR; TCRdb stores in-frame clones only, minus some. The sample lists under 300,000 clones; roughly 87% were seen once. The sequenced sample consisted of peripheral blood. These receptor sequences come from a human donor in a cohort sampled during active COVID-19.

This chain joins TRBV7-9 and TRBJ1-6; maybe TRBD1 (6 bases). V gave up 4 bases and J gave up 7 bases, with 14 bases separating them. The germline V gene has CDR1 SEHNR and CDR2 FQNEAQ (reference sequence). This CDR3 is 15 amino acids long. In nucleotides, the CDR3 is TGTGCCAGCAGCTCCGAGGGACACGAAAATTCACCCCTCCACTTT. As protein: CASSSEGHENSPLHF.

This CDR3 reads CASSRTGYGYTF. In nucleotides, the CDR3 is TGTGCCAGCAGCCGAACAGGTTATGGCTACACCTTC. The chain employs TRBV3-1 (or the pseudogene TRBV3-2) and TRBJ1-2; D might be TRBD1 (5 bases). CDR1 and CDR2 (germline): LGHDT, YNNKEL (reference sequence). The CDR3 covers 12 residues. V was shortened by 4 bases and J by 5 bases, with 8 bases between the two germline ends.

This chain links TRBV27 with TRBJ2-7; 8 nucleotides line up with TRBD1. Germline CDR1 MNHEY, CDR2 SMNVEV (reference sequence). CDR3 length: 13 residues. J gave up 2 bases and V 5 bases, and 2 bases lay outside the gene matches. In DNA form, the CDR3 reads TGTGCCAGCAGTAAGGGACAGGCCTACGAGCAGTACTTC. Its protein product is CASSKGQAYEQYF.